This is a list of T cell receptor beta chains from one sample in a study of blood T cells in healthy people across ages. Via MiXCR, TCRdb re-called the 5' RACE reads, giving one row per CDR3 protein. The repertoire consists of about 900,000 distinct CDR3 sequences, with roughly 43% occurring once and the leading ten covering about an eighth. Sequencing used blood. The receptors were sampled from a young man in good health. CDR3s include the opening cysteine and the closing phenylalanine or tryptophan.

CASSLSRTGAYEQYF,TRBV13,TRBJ2-7
CAISEGRYEQYF,TRBV10-3,TRBJ2-7
CSARFEQSTDTQYF,TRBV20-1,TRBJ2-3
CASLLGGAPDTQYF,TRBV28,TRBJ2-3
CASSSSGLYTDTQYF,TRBV5-1,TRBJ2-3
CASSLGPPLGEQYF,TRBV12-3/TRBV12-4,TRBJ2-7
CSVRGLEDTGELFF,TRBV29-1,TRBJ2-2
CSAKTAESFTDTQYF,TRBV20-1,TRBJ2-3
CASSYLARGGEETQYF,TRBV6-5,TRBJ2-5
CSARPSSLGVTDTQYF,TRBV20-1,TRBJ2-3
CASSKEANIQYF,TRBV7-9,TRBJ2-4
CASSFRQGFASPLHF,TRBV28,TRBJ1-6
CASSQLIGTSFNEQFF,TRBV11-1,TRBJ2-1
CVSSWGWEETQYF,TRBV7-2,TRBJ2-5
CSASVGSGGYNEQFF,TRBV20-1,TRBJ2-1
CASSQEREGTNEKLFF,TRBV4-1,TRBJ1-4
CASSLVTGNEQFF,TRBV5-6,TRBJ2-1
CASSSRGDEQFF,TRBV6-1,TRBJ2-1
CAISESEGQGAGYTF,TRBV10-3,TRBJ1-2
CASSRTGGGINEQFF,TRBV5-1,TRBJ2-1
CASTTNRGQPNYGYTF,TRBV28,TRBJ1-2
CASSGDRADNEQFF,TRBV6-5,TRBJ2-1
CASSLFEGGRNEQYF,TRBV16,TRBJ2-7
CSVQWREYEQYF,TRBV29-1,TRBJ2-7
CATSRARGTPDTQYF,TRBV15,TRBJ2-3
CSVEWEQGAYGYTF,TRBV29-1,TRBJ1-2
CASSPYIRSGYTF,TRBV5-1,TRBJ1-2
CASSYDSGQPQHF,TRBV6-5,TRBJ1-5
CASVRGYNSPLHF,TRBV6-2/TRBV6-3,TRBJ1-6
CASSTRTSGETQYF,TRBV3-1,TRBJ2-5
CASSQDTVWVTEAFF,TRBV3-1,TRBJ1-1